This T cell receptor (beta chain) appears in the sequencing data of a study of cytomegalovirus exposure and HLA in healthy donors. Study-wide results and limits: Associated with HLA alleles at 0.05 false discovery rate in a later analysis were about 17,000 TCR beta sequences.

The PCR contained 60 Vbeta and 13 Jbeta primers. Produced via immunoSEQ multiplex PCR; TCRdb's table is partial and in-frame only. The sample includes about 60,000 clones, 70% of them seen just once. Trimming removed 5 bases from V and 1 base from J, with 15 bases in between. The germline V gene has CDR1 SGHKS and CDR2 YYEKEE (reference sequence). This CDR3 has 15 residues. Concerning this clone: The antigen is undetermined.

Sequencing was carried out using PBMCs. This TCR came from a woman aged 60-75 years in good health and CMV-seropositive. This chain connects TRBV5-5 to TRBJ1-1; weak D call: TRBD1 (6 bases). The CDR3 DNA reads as TGTGCCAGCAGGATTTCACAGGGACAGAACACTGAAGCTTTCTTT. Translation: CASRISQGQNTEAFF.